The 30 T cell receptor beta chains below were found in one sample sequenced in a study of T cell changes during pregnancy in multiple sclerosis. TCRdb's table, derived via immunoSEQ multiplex PCR, lists solely in-frame clones and lacks some. The sample contains 50,000 or so clones, around 90% of which appear only once. The sample consisted of CD4+ T cells from peripheral blood mononuclear cells, taken in the second trimester of pregnancy. The receptors derive from a female donor with multiple sclerosis, enrolled in a pregnancy study.

This chain joins TRBV2 and TRBJ1-2; no clear D. Germline CDR1 SNHLY, CDR2 FYNNEI. CDR3 size: 15 residues. Trimming cost V 5 bases and J 1 base, with 14 bases left between them. DNA for the CDR3: TGTGCCAGCAGTAGCGCCCCCCACAATAACTATGGCTACACCTTC. It specifies CASSSAPHNNYGYTF.

The DNA for the CDR3 is TGTGCCTGGAGTGGTGGGACTAGCGGGAGTGGTGAGCAGTTCTTC. It encodes CAWSGGTSGSGEQFF. The rearrangement uses TRBV30 and TRBJ2-1; 14 bases are shared with TRBD2. The germline V gene has CDR1 GTSNPN and CDR2 SVGIG (reference sequence). The CDR3 length is 15 residues. Unmatched junction bases numbered 5, after V lost 1 base and J lost 9 bases.

This chain links TRBV7-3 with TRBJ1-3; D gene uncertain. V dropped 1 base and J dropped 4 bases, with 14 bases sitting between them. This CDR3 contains 16 residues. Germline values: CDR1 SGHTA, CDR2 FQGTGA. The CDR3 DNA is TGTGCCAGCAGCTTAAAACTTGAGGCTGACGGAAACACCATATATTTT. This translates into CASSLKLEADGNTIYF.

The chain carries TRBV2 and TRBJ2-5; 11 bases line up with TRBD1. Germline trimming cut 8 bases from V and 5 bases from J; bases unmatched to any gene: 7. Germline CDR1 is SNHLY and CDR2 is FYNNEI. The length of the CDR3 is 14 residues. The DNA for the CDR3 is TGTGCCAGCGGGACAGGGGGTCAGGGGGAGACCCAGTACTTC. It codes for CASGTGGQGETQYF.

This chain joins TRBV5-1 and TRBJ2-7; 13 nucleotides match TRBD2. Trimming took 5 bases from V and 3 from J; bases not matched to a gene: 5. Germline values: CDR1 SGHRS, CDR2 YFSETQ. CDR3 length equals 15 residues. In DNA, the CDR3 is TGCGCCAGCAGGCTGGGGACTAGCGGGATCTACGAGCAGTACTTC. It specifies CASRLGTSGIYEQYF.

CDR3 bases: TGTGCCATCCGTAAACAGCCTAATGAAAAACTGTTTTTT. Protein sequence: CAIRKQPNEKLFF. The rearrangement uses TRBV10-3 and TRBJ1-4; D is ambiguous. Germline CDR1 ENHRY, CDR2 SYGVKD. Trimming stripped 8 bases from V and 3 bases from J, with 10 bases between. CDR3 length: 13 amino acids.

This rearrangement joins TRBV4-1 to TRBJ2-7; perhaps TRBD2 as D (5 bases). CDR3 length: 15 residues. The germline V gene has CDR1 MGHRA and CDR2 YSYEKL. With 3 bases removed from V and 6 bases from J, the gap between germline ends came to 18 bases. Here the CDR3 DNA reads TGCGCCAGCAGCCAGTTGGGAGACACCCTGGGCGAGCAGTACTTC. Translation: CASSQLGDTLGEQYF.

V and J are TRBV30 and TRBJ1-2; 8 nucleotides match TRBD1. This CDR3 is 15 amino acids long. The germline CDR1 and CDR2 sequences are GTSNPN and SVGIG (reference sequence). Germline trimming cut 0 bases from V and 8 bases from J; bases unmatched to any gene: 11. The CDR3 loop reads CAWSVAGQGAKGYTF. In DNA, the CDR3 is TGTGCCTGGAGTGTTGCCGGTCAGGGGGCGAAGGGCTACACCTTC.

This chain connects TRBV5-4 to TRBJ1-2, with 7 bases matching TRBD1. Germline CDR1 reads SGHNT; CDR2 reads YYREEE (reference sequence). This CDR3 region has 16 residues. The ends lost 4 bases at V and 4 bases at J; junction bases unmatched: 13. The CDR3 nucleotides are TGTGCCAGCAGCCAAGAGACAGGGCCACGGGGCTATGGCTACACCTTC. This sequence encodes CASSQETGPRGYGYTF. Filled out from reference TRBV5-4 and TRBJ1-2, the complete variable domain reads ETGVTQSPTHLIKTRGQQVTLRCSSQSGHNTVSWYQQALGQGPQFIFQYYREEENGRGNFPPRFSGLQFPNYSSELNVNALELDDSALYLCASSQETGPRGYGYTFGSGTRLTVV.

This clone occurred a few times. This chain joins TRBV14 and TRBJ1-1; D uncertain. Germline assignment: CDR1 SGHDN and CDR2 FVKESK. V was trimmed by 0 bases and J by 2 bases, leaving 4 bases between them. The CDR3 consists of 13 residues. The CDR3 here is CASSQDRNTEAFF. CDR3 in DNA: TGTGCCAGCAGCCAAGATAGAAACACTGAAGCTTTCTTT.

This clone was seen a few times. The rearrangement links TRBV6-1 to TRBJ2-7; D is possibly TRBD1 (5 bases). Per germline, CDR1 MNHNS and CDR2 SASEGT. This CDR3 region has 14 residues. Trimming removed 5 bases from V and 7 bases from J, with 18 bases in between. CDR3 sequence reads: CASSPARQIREQYF. The CDR3 bases are TGTGCCAGCAGTCCCGCCAGACAGATTCGGGAGCAGTACTTC.

The chain carries TRBV4-2 and TRBJ2-7; D might be TRBD2 (6 bases). Trimming took 2 bases from V and 0 from J, leaving 8 bases between them. The CDR3 loop spans 14 amino acids. Germline-derived CDR1 and CDR2 are LGHNA and YNFKEQ. DNA of the CDR3: TGTGCCAGCAGCCAACTAGCGTTCTCCTACGAGCAGTACTTC. It translates to CASSQLAFSYEQYF.

About this clone: An end of the junction does not agree with germline; a read error may underlie this. This chain connects TRBV5-4 to TRBJ2-5, with 7 bases identical to TRBD2. Looked up from germline, CDR1 is SGHNT and CDR2 is YYREEE (reference sequence). The length of the CDR3 is 14 residues. CDR3 in DNA: TGTGCCAGCACCTTGGGGGGGAGGGCGGAGACCCAGTACTTC. Protein: CASTLGGRAETQYF. Supplemented by reference TRBV5-4 and TRBJ2-5, the full variable domain reads ETGVTQSPTHLIKTRGQQVTLRCSSQSGHNTVSWYQQALGQGPQFIFQYYREEENGRGNFPPRFSGLQFPNYSSELNVNALELDDSALYLCASTLGGRAETQYFGPGTRLLVL.

The rearrangement joins TRBV5-6 to TRBJ1-1; 7 bases line up with TRBD1. The germline V gene has CDR1 SGHDT and CDR2 YYEEEE. There are 15 residues in the CDR3. V lost 4 bases and J lost 0; bases outside the gene matches: 6. The CDR3 sequence: CASSLTGRLNTEAFF. For the CDR3, the DNA is TGTGCCAGCAGCCTGACAGGGCGATTGAACACTGAAGCTTTCTTT. Supplemented by reference TRBV5-6 and TRBJ1-1, the full variable domain reads DAGVTQSPTHLIKTRGQQVTLRCSPKSGHDTVSWYQQALGQGPQFIFQYYEEEERQRGNFPDRFSGHQFPNYSSELNVNALLLGDSALYLCASSLTGRLNTEAFFGQGTRLTVV.

The chain combines TRBV5-1 with TRBJ2-5, with a weak D call TRBD1 (6 bases). V was trimmed by 7 bases and J by 1 base, leaving 11 bases between them. CDR1 and CDR2 from the germline V gene are SGHRS and YFSETQ. The CDR3 is 13 residues long. The CDR3 DNA reads TGCGCCAGCCAGGGGACCATCCAAGAGACCCAGTACTTC. As protein: CASQGTIQETQYF. The full variable domain, rest sourced from reference TRBV5-1 and TRBJ2-5, is KAGVTQTPRYLIKTRGQQVTLSCSPISGHRSVSWYQQTPGQGLQFLFEYFSETQRNKGNFPGRFSGRQFSNSRSEMNVSTLELGDSALYLCASQGTIQETQYFGPGTRLLVL.

The sample holds one count of this clone. V usage is TRBV9 and J usage is TRBJ2-1, with TRBD2 matching over 8 bases. In germline, CDR1 is SGDLS, CDR2 YYNGEE. V shed 0 bases and J 12 bases; nucleotides not matched to a gene: 11. The CDR3 sequence is 15 residues long. CDR3 sequence reads: CASSVAGSSGAVQFF. CDR3 nucleotides: TGTGCCAGCAGCGTAGCGGGGAGTAGCGGGGCCGTGCAGTTCTTC.

This clone was recorded once. This chain links TRBV2 with TRBJ2-2, with 11 bases that match TRBD1. CDR1 is SNHLY, CDR2 FYNNEI, per germline. The CDR3 is 14 residues long. V lost 6 bases and J lost 5; bases outside the gene matches: 2. This CDR3 reads CASRGDRGTGELFF. The CDR3 nucleotides read TGTGCCAGCAGGGGGGACAGGGGGACCGGGGAGCTGTTTTTT.

This clone was seen once. The V and J genes are TRBV27 and TRBJ2-1, with unresolved D. Germline CDR1 is MNHEY and CDR2 is SMNVEV (reference sequence). The CDR3 has 14 amino acids. V gave up 2 bases and J gave up 2 bases, with 7 bases separating them. The CDR3 region is CASSLLSPYNEQFF. For the CDR3, the DNA is TGTGCCAGCAGTTTACTGTCCCCCTACAATGAGCAGTTCTTC.

The V gene is TRBV11-2, the J gene TRBJ1-3; weak D call: TRBD1 (6 bases). The V and J ends lost 5 bases and 2 bases respectively, with 16 bases between them. The CDR3 is made up of 16 amino acids. Germline loops: CDR1 SGHAT, CDR2 FQNNGV. As DNA, the CDR3 is TGTGCCAGCAGCCCCAGGGGATTGAATACTGGAAACACCATATATTTT. Residues: CASSPRGLNTGNTIYF.

The chain employs TRBV5-1 and TRBJ1-3; possibly TRBD1 for D (5 bases). Germline loops: CDR1 SGHRS, CDR2 YFSETQ. This CDR3 is 15 amino acids long. V lost 0 bases and J 8 bases, leaving 15 bases between the germline ends. The CDR3 region has the DNA TGCGCCAGCAGCTTGGGCCAGGGCCCTGGGGACACCATATATTTT. Its translation: CASSLGQGPGDTIYF.

The V and J genes are TRBV7-3 and TRBJ1-5; the D gene is possibly TRBD1 (6 bases). The germline CDR1 and CDR2 sequences are SGHTA and FQGTGA. CDR3 length: 18 residues. The V end lost 3 bases, the J end lost 4 bases, and 22 bases lay between the germline ends. The chain's CDR3 is CASSFVSPGALGNQPQHF. In DNA, the CDR3 is TGTGCCAGCAGCTTTGTTTCCCCAGGGGCCCTAGGGAATCAGCCCCAGCATTTT. The full variable domain, with the rest looked up from reference TRBV7-3 and TRBJ1-5, is GAGVSQTPSNKVTEKGKYVELRCDPISGHTALYWYRQSLGQGPEFLIYFQGTGAADDSGLPNDRFFAVRPEGSVSTLKIQRTERGDSAVYLCASSFVSPGALGNQPQHFGDGTRLSIL.

The chain couples TRBV19 to TRBJ1-1; possibly TRBD1 for D (6 bases). Germline V gene lookup returns CDR1 LNHDA and CDR2 SQIVND (reference sequence). This CDR3 has 14 residues. Trimming cost V 5 bases and J 2 bases, with 12 bases left between them. This CDR3 reads CASSWRTANTEAFF. The CDR3 nucleotides read TGTGCCAGTAGTTGGCGGACAGCAAACACTGAAGCTTTCTTT.

The J gene is TRBJ2-1, the V gene TRBV9; tentative D call: TRBD1 (6 bases). This CDR3 is 13 amino acids long. V lost 6 bases, J lost 4 bases, and 11 bases lay in between. Germline CDR1 reads SGDLS; CDR2 reads YYNGEE. The CDR3 bases are TGTGCCAGCAATAATCAGGGGTACAATGAGCAGTTCTTC. It yields the protein CASNNQGYNEQFF.

The V and J genes are TRBV27 and TRBJ2-1; D is unresolved. The CDR3 extends over 13 amino acids. The V and J ends lost 3 bases and 6 bases respectively, with 9 bases between them. Germline assignment: CDR1 MNHEY and CDR2 SMNVEV (reference sequence). The CDR3 here is CASSFMSGNEQFF. The CDR3 DNA reads as TGTGCCAGCAGTTTTATGTCAGGCAATGAGCAGTTCTTC.

V and J are TRBV5-1 and TRBJ2-5; D not certain. Germline V gene sequence: CDR1 SGHRS, CDR2 YFSETQ. V gave up 0 bases and J gave up 2 bases, with 8 bases separating them. The CDR3 sequence is 14 residues long. The CDR3: CASSLGRIQETQYF. CDR3 DNA: TGCGCCAGCAGCTTGGGTCGTATACAAGAGACCCAGTACTTC.

The chain uses TRBV29-1 and TRBJ1-3; D gene unclear. CDR1 and CDR2 from the germline V gene are SQVTM and ANQGSEA. The V gene lost 4 bases and the J gene lost 2 bases, with 3 bases spanning the gap. The CDR3 has 11 amino acids. CDR3 nucleotide sequence: TGCAGCGTTGTCGCTGGAAACACCATATATTTT. This encodes CSVVAGNTIYF.

The chain recombines TRBV28 with TRBJ2-4; D gene uncertain. Germline-derived CDR1 and CDR2 are MDHEN and SYDVKM. Trimming took 2 bases from V and 6 from J, leaving 11 bases between them. The CDR3 sequence is 14 residues long. The CDR3 bases are TGTGCCAGCAGTTTAGGTCAGGTCGGAAACATTCAGTACTTC. Protein: CASSLGQVGNIQYF.

The chain carries TRBV7-2 and TRBJ2-3, with TRBD2 matching over 10 bases. V was clipped by 11 bases and J by 12 bases; unmatched bases: 17. This CDR3 has 14 amino acids. Per the germline V gene, CDR1 is SGHTA and CDR2 is FQGNSA. The CDR3 loop is CASRRASGGSQQYF. The CDR3 DNA sequence: TGTGCCTCCAGGAGGGCTAGCGGGGGTTCCCAACAGTATTTT.

The chain recombines TRBV27 with TRBJ2-7; D possibly corresponds to TRBD1 (5 bases). CDR3 size: 12 residues. V was cut by 6 bases and J by 6 bases, with 12 bases left in between. Looked up from germline, CDR1 is MNHEY and CDR2 is SMNVEV (reference sequence). CDR3 protein: CASRPQGGEQYF. DNA of the CDR3: TGTGCCAGCAGGCCCCAGGGTGGCGAGCAGTACTTC.

The gene calls are TRBV7-9 and TRBJ1-1, with D unresolved. The CDR3 length is 13 residues. CDR1 is SEHNR, CDR2 FQNEAQ, per germline (reference sequence). V was shortened by 1 base and J by 9 bases, with 12 bases between the two germline ends. Written as DNA, the CDR3 is TGTGCCAGCAGCTTAGAAGGGAGGAGTAAAGCTTTCTTT. It yields the protein CASSLEGRSKAFF.